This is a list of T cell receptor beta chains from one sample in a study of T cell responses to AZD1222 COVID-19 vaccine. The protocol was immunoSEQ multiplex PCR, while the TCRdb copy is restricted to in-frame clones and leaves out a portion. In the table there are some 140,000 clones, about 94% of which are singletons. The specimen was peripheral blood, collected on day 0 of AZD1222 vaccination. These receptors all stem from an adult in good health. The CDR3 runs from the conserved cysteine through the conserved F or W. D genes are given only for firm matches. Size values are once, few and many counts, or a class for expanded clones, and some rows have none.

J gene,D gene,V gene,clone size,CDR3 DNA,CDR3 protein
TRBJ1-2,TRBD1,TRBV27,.,TGTGCCAGCAGTAGACAGGGGGCCAACTATGGCTACACCTTC,CASSRQGANYGYTF
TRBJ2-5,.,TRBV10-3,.,TGTGCCATCAGTGTGTCAGGGGGGGAGACCCAGTACTTC,CAISVSGGETQYF
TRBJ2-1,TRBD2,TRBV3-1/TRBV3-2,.,TGTGCCAGCAGCCGGGACACGCGGGGGGACAATGAGCAGTTCTTC,CASSRDTRGDNEQFF
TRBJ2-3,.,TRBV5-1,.,TGCGCCAGCAGCCCCGTCGTTGGCACAGATACGCAGTATTTT,CASSPVVGTDTQYF
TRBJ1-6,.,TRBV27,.,TGTGCCAGCAGTTCACAGTCTAATTCACCCCTCCACTTT,CASSSQSNSPLHF
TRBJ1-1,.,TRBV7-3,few,TGTGCCAGCAGCTTAAGCAGAGTCGGAGCTTTCTTT,CASSLSRVGAFF
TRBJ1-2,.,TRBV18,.,TGTGCCAGCTCAAGTTTGTCAGATAACTATGGCTACACCTTC,CASSSLSDNYGYTF
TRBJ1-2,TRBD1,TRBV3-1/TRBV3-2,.,TGTGCCAGCAGCCAAGATTTAGGGGGCCCCTATGGCTACACCTTC,CASSQDLGGPYGYTF
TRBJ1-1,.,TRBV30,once,TGTGCCTGGAGTGAAGGACCTGAAGCTTTCTTT,CAWSEGPEAFF
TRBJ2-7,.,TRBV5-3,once,TGTGCCAGAAGCGCCTGGGGGTACTTC,CARSAWGYF
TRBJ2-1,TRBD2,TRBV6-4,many,TGTGCCAGCAGTGCTTCTAGCGGGGGGGCCAATGAGCAGTTCTTC,CASSASSGGANEQFF
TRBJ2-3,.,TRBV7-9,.,TGTGCCAGCAGCCCCCGCGGCGGGGATGGCGATACGCAGTATTTT,CASSPRGGDGDTQYF
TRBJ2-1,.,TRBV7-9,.,TGTGCCAGCAGCACATGGTCTGGGGGCAGGAATGAGCAGTTCTTC,CASSTWSGGRNEQFF
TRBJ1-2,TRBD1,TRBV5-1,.,TGCGCCAGCAGCTTGGGCCCGGGACAGGGTGCCTATGGCTACACCTTC,CASSLGPGQGAYGYTF
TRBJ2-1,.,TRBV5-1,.,TGCGCCAGCAGCTTGGGGGTTATCGGCGACAATGAGCAGTTCTTC,CASSLGVIGDNEQFF
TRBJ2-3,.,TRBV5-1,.,TGCGCCAGCAGCGGATGGGGAGATACGCAGTATTTT,CASSGWGDTQYF
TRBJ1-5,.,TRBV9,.,TGTGCCAGCAGCGTTGGAGCAAATAGCAATCAGCCCCAGCATTTT,CASSVGANSNQPQHF
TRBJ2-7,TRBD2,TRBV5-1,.,TGCGCCAGCAGCTTAGGCGGGGGGATGCCCTACGAGCAGTACTTC,CASSLGGGMPYEQYF
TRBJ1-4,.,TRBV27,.,TGTGCCAGCAGTTTTAAAACCGCTAATGAAAAACTGTTTTTT,CASSFKTANEKLFF
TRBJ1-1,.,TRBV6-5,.,TGTGCCAGCAGTTCCCTTTGGGGGAACACTGAAGCTTTCTTT,CASSSLWGNTEAFF
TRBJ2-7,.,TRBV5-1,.,TGCGCCAGCAGCTTTGAGTGGGGCCCGTCCTACGAGCAGTACTTC,CASSFEWGPSYEQYF
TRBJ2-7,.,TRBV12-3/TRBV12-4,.,TGTGCCAGCAGGCGAGGCAGGTCCTACGAGCAGTACTTC,CASRRGRSYEQYF
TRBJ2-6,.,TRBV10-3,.,TGTGCCATCCTTAGGACCTCTGGGGCCAACGTCCTGACTTTC,CAILRTSGANVLTF
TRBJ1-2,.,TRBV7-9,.,TGTGCCAGCAGCTCGCCTGGATTGGATGGCTACACCTTC,CASSSPGLDGYTF
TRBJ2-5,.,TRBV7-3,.,TGTGCCAGCAGCCGTGGGAGCTCGAGCTCAGAGACCCAGTACTTC,CASSRGSSSSETQYF
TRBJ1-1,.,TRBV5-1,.,TGCGCCAGCAGTTATAACATGAACACTGAAGCTTTCTTT,CASSYNMNTEAFF
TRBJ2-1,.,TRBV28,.,TGTGCCAGCAGTTTTCGCCTAAATGAGCAGTTCTTC,CASSFRLNEQFF
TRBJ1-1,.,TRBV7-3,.,TGTGCCAGCAGCTCTTCCCGTGGGACTGAAGCTTTCTTT,CASSSSRGTEAFF
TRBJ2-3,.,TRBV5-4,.,TGTGCCAGCAGCTCGAGCACAGATACGCAGTATTTT,CASSSSTDTQYF
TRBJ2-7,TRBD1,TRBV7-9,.,TGTGCCAGCAGCCCCGACAGGGCCTCCTACGAGCAGTACTTC,CASSPDRASYEQYF
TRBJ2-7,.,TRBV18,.,TGTGCCAGCTCACCACCCGGGCGTGCCGAGCAGTACTTC,CASSPPGRAEQYF
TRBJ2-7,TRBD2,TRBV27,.,TGTGCCAGCAACCAAGGCCGCGGGGGTGAGAACGAGCAGTACTTC,CASNQGRGGENEQYF
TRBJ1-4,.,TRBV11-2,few,TGTGCCAGCAGCTTGTTAGGGGGGGAAGTAGAACTGTTTTTT,CASSLLGGEVELFF
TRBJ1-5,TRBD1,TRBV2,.,TGTGCCAGCAGGACAGGGAGGAGCAATCAGCCCCAGCATTTT,CASRTGRSNQPQHF